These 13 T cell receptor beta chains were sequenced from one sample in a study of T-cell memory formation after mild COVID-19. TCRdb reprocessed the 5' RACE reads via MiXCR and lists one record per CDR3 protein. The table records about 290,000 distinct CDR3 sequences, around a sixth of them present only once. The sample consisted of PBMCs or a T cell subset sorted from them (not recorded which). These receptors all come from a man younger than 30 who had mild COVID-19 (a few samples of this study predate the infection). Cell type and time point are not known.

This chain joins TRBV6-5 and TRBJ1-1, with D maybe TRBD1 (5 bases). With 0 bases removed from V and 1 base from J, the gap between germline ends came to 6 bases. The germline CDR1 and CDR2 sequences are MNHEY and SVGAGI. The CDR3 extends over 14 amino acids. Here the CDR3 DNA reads TGTGCCAGCAGTTACTCGCAGGGGAACACTGAAGCTTTCTTT. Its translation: CASSYSQGNTEAFF.

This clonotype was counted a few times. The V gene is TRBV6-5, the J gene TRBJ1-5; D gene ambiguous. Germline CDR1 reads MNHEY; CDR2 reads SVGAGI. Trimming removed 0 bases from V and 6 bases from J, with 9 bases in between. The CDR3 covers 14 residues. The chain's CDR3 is CASSYSRAGQPQHF. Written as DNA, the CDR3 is TGTGCCAGCAGTTACTCGAGGGCGGGTCAGCCCCAGCATTTT.

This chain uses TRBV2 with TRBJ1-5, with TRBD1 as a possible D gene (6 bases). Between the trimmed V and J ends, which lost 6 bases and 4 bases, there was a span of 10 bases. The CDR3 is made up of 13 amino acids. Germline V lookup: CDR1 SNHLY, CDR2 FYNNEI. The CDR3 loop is CASRGQQNQPQHF. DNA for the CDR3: TGTGCCAGCAGGGGACAACAGAATCAGCCCCAGCATTTT.

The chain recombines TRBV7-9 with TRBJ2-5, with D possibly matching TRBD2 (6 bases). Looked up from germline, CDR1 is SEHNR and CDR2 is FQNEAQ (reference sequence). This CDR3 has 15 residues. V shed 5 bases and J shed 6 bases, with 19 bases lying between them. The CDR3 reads CASSAVGGRGQTQYF. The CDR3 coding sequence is TGTGCCAGCAGCGCAGTAGGAGGGAGAGGTCAGACCCAGTACTTC.

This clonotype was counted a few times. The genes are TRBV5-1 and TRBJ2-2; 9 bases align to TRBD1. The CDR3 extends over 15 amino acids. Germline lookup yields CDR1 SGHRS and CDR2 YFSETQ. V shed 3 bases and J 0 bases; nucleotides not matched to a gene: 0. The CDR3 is CASSWDRANTGELFF. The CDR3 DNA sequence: TGCGCCAGCAGCTGGGACAGGGCGAACACCGGGGAGCTGTTTTTT.

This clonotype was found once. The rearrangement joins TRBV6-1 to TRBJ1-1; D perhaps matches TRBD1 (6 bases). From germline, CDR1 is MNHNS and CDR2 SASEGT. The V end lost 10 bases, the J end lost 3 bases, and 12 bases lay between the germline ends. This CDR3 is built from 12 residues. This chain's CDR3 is CATPGADTEAFF. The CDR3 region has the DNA TGTGCCACCCCGGGGGCCGACACTGAAGCTTTCTTT.

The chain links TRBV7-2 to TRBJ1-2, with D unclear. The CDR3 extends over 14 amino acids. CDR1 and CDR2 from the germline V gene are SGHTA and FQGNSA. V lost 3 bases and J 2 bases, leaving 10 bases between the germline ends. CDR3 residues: CASSFAGNNYGYTF. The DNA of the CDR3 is TGTGCCAGCAGCTTCGCCGGGAACAACTATGGCTACACCTTC.

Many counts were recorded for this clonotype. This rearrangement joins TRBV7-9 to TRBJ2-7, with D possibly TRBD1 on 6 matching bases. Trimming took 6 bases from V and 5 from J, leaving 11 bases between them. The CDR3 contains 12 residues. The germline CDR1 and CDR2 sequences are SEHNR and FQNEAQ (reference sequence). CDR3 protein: CASSQGSHEQYF. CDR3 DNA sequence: TGTGCCAGCAGTCAGGGGAGCCACGAGCAGTACTTC.

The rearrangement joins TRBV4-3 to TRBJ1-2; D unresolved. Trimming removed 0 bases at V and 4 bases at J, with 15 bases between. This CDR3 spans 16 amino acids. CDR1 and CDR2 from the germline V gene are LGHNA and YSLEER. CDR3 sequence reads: CASSQDLLTAVYGYTF. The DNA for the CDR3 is TGCGCCAGCAGCCAAGATCTCCTAACAGCCGTCTATGGCTACACCTTC.

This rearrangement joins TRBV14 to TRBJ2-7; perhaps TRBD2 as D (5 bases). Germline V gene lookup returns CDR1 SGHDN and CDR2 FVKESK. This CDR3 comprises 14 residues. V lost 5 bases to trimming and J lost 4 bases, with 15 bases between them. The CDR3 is CASSGLGNEYEQYF. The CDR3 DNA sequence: TGTGCCAGCAGCGGACTGGGAAATGAGTACGAGCAGTACTTC.

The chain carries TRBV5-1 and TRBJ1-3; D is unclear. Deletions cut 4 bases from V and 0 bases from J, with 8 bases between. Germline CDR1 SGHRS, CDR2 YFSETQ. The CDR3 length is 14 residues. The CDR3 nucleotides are TGCGCCAGCAGCCCAGAGTACTCTGGAAACACCATATATTTT. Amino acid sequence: CASSPEYSGNTIYF.

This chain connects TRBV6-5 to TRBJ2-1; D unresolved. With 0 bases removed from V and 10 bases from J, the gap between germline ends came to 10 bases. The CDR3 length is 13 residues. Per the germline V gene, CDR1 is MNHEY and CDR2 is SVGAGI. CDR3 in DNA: TGTGCCAGCAGTTACTCCTCAGGTGACGAGCAGTTCTTC. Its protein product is CASSYSSGDEQFF.

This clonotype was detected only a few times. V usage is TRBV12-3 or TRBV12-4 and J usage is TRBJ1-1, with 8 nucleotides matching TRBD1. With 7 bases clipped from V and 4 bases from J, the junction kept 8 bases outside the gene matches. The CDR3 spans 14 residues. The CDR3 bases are TGTGCCAGCACCTCTACAGGGGGTAGCACTGAAGCTTTCTTT. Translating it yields CASTSTGGSTEAFF.